The clone carrying this TCR beta chain was seen only a few times. Antigen: not known. The donors comprised healthy bone marrow donors. This sample stems from a study of cytomegalovirus exposure and HLA in healthy donors. The primer mix had 60 Vbeta and 13 Jbeta primers. Repertoires were generated with immunoSEQ multiplex PCR, while TCRdb's copy carries only in-frame clones and drops some. The top ten clones hold over 1.3% of a sample with 150,000 to 190,000 clones, roughly four fifths of them seen once. Findings of the study overall: The classifier, whose performance was assessed in both the original and validation cohorts, reportedly diagnosed cytomegalovirus status with high specificity and sensitivity. Most of the TCR beta V segments (in an earlier analysis) were productive either about 87% or about 30% of the time.

The source material was PBMCs. This receptor was identified in a man aged 18 to 30 in good health and CMV-seronegative.

The DNA of the CDR3 is TGTGCCAGCTCACCCATAGGCGGGTCGGGGGACTACAATGAGCAGTTCTTC. Protein sequence: CASSPIGGSGDYNEQFF. The chain links TRBV18 to TRBJ2-1; possibly TRBD2 for D (6 bases). Germline CDR1 reads KGHSH; CDR2 reads LQKENI. The germline V and J ends were trimmed by 3 bases and 3 bases, with 18 bases remaining between them. The CDR3 loop spans 17 amino acids.